This TCR beta chain was recovered during a study of beta chain features in type 1 diabetes. Study-level background: Investigators examined around 110 million sorted cells across all samples.

This clone was detected a few times. Antigen: not known. The study reverse transcribed the entire isolated RNA, so it sequenced expressed TCRB transcripts. Method: immunoSEQ multiplex PCR; TCRdb's copy keeps in-frame clones and lacks some. The data show 200,000 to 300,000 clones, about 14% seen once. Via the markers CD45RO/CCR7/CD25/CD127/CD95/CD27, stem cell-like memory, regulatory, central memory and naive CD4+ cells were sorted. The CDR3 sequence is 14 residues long. Germline lookup yields CDR1 SEHNR and CDR2 FQNEAQ (reference sequence). Trimming took off 1 base at V and 1 base at J, with 7 bases between the two ends. Findings and limits, study-wide: It was possible that PCR favored shorter templates, equally so in patients and controls.

V usage is TRBV7-9 and J usage is TRBJ1-1, with D hard to call. The source of this sequence is a woman in her forties in good health. Material: naive CD4+ T cells from blood. CDR3 region: CASSLVAANTEAFF. The CDR3 DNA reads as TGTGCCAGCAGCTTAGTAGCAGCGAACACTGAAGCTTTCTTT.